This entry concerns a single T cell receptor beta chain. Antigen: not known. This specimen comes from a study of cytomegalovirus exposure and HLA in healthy donors. Looking at the study overall: Early release data held tens of millions of unique TCRs from HLA-typed donors. Points from the study as a whole: The classifier reportedly diagnosed cytomegalovirus status with high sensitivity and specificity.

The PCR had 60 Vbeta and 13 Jbeta primers. Using immunoSEQ multiplex PCR, the repertoire was profiled, and TCRdb retains in-frame clones only, with some absent. The profile shows about 140,000 clones, approximately 80% of them singletons. V was clipped by 5 bases and J by 7 bases, with 17 bases between them. CDR3 length: 15 amino acids. CDR1 is WSHSY and CDR2 is SAAADI in the germline V gene. This clonotype was sampled from a man under 40 in good health and CMV-seronegative. The V call is TRBV10-2, the J call TRBJ2-2, with D perhaps TRBD2 (7 bases). Sequencing was done on a sample of PBMCs. CDR3 region: CASSIRGASGGELFF. CDR3 nucleotides: TGCGCCAGCAGTATTCGGGGGGCCTCCGGCGGGGAGCTGTTTTTT.